The 30 T cell receptor beta chains below were found in one sample sequenced in a study of cytomegalovirus exposure and HLA in healthy donors. The repertoire was sequenced with immunoSEQ multiplex PCR; TCRdb's copy has only in-frame clones and lacks some. The sample carries tens of thousands of clones, roughly 97% recorded once. Sequenced input: PBMCs. The receptors come from a man aged 18 to 29 in good health and CMV-seronegative.

CDR3 loop: CASSLTGIYTGELFF. The CDR3 coding sequence is TGTGCCAGCAGTCTGACAGGAATCTACACCGGGGAGCTGTTTTTT. The chain recombines TRBV6-1 with TRBJ2-2, with a weak D call TRBD1 (6 bases). Germline CDR1 reads MNHNS; CDR2 reads SASEGT. The ends were cut back, 5 bases at V and 3 bases at J, with 13 bases in the middle. CDR3 length: 15 residues.

The CDR3 region is CASSEALTSKYEQFF. The CDR3 DNA follows: TGTGCCAGCAGTGAAGCGCTTACTAGCAAGTATGAGCAGTTCTTC. The V gene is TRBV2, the J gene TRBJ2-1; tentative D call: TRBD2 (6 bases). V gave up 0 bases and J gave up 8 bases, with 14 bases separating them. CDR1 SNHLY and CDR2 FYNNEI come from the germline V gene. The CDR3 is made up of 15 amino acids. Using reference TRBV2 and TRBJ2-1 for the parts outside the CDR3, the full variable domain is EPEVTQTPSHQVTQMGQEVILRCVPISNHLYFYWYRQILGQKVEFLVSFYNNEISEKSEIFDDQFSVERPDGSNFTLKIRSTKLEDSAMYFCASSEALTSKYEQFFGPGTRLTVL.

CDR3: CASSPLGAISGRDEQFF. CDR3 sequence (DNA): TGTGCCAGCAGCCCCCTCGGGGCTATTAGCGGGAGGGATGAGCAGTTCTTC. V gene TRBV7-3 combines with J gene TRBJ2-1; 11 nucleotides agree with TRBD2. CDR1 SGHTA and CDR2 FQGTGA come from the germline V gene. CDR3 size: 17 residues. The J segment lost 8 bases and the V segment lost 5 bases, leaving 14 bases of the junction unmatched. The full variable domain, its missing parts supplied by reference TRBV7-3 and TRBJ2-1, is GAGVSQTPSNKVTEKGKYVELRCDPISGHTALYWYRQSLGQGPEFLIYFQGTGAADDSGLPNDRFFAVRPEGSVSTLKIQRTERGDSAVYLCASSPLGAISGRDEQFFGPGTRLTVL.

This clone was seen only once. The chain joins TRBV18 to TRBJ1-2, with 9 bases identical to TRBD1. The CDR3 loop spans 15 amino acids. Trimming cost V 2 bases and J 7 bases; bases outside gene matches: 8. Looked up from germline, CDR1 is KGHSH and CDR2 is LQKENI. The CDR3 DNA sequence: TGTGCCAGCTCACCAAACCAGAGGACAGGGGTTGGCTACACCTTC. It translates to CASSPNQRTGVGYTF. Filled out from reference TRBV18 and TRBJ1-2, the complete variable domain reads NAGVMQNPRHLVRRRGQEARLRCSPMKGHSHVYWYRQLPEEGLKFMVYLQKENIIDESGMPKERFSAEFPKEGPSILRIQQVVRGDSAAYFCASSPNQRTGVGYTFGSGTRLTVV.

The chain employs TRBV5-6 and TRBJ1-1; 12 nucleotides agree with TRBD1. This CDR3 spans 16 amino acids. J gave up 0 bases and V 5 bases, and 5 bases lay outside the gene matches. Per the germline V gene, CDR1 is SGHDT and CDR2 is YYEEEE. CDR3 bases: TGTGCCAGCAGATCGGGACAGGGGGCGCTGAACACTGAAGCTTTCTTT. It codes for CASRSGQGALNTEAFF.

The chain carries TRBV15 and TRBJ2-5, with D maybe TRBD1 (5 bases). Trimming left V 1 base short and J 2 bases short, with 14 bases between. The germline V gene encodes CDR1 LNHNV and CDR2 YYDKDF (reference sequence). This CDR3 has 16 amino acids. Here the CDR3 reads CATSRGGSTMQETQYF. CDR3 nucleotide sequence: TGTGCCACCAGCAGAGGGGGCAGTACGATGCAAGAGACCCAGTACTTC. The full variable domain, with the rest looked up from reference TRBV15 and TRBJ2-5, is DAMVIQNPRYQVTQFGKPVTLSCSQTLNHNVMYWYQQKSSQAPKLLFHYYDKDFNNEADTPDNFQSRRPNTSFCFLDIRSPGLGDTAMYLCATSRGGSTMQETQYFGPGTRLLVL.

The chain couples TRBV9 to TRBJ1-2, with 8 nucleotides matching TRBD1. The CDR3 is 16 amino acids. Per the germline V gene, CDR1 is SGDLS and CDR2 is YYNGEE. V lost 0 bases and J lost 4; bases outside the gene matches: 8. CDR3 loop: CASSVGRGPSFYGYTF. As DNA, the CDR3 is TGTGCCAGCAGCGTAGGCAGGGGGCCCTCCTTCTATGGCTACACCTTC.

The chain links TRBV19 to TRBJ2-2; 7 bases line up with TRBD2. V shed 1 base and J 6 bases; nucleotides not matched to a gene: 5. The CDR3 has 15 residues. In germline, CDR1 is LNHDA, CDR2 SQIVND (reference sequence). CDR3 region: CASSIGGGSAGELFF. In DNA form, the CDR3 reads TGTGCCAGTAGTATAGGTGGCGGGAGCGCCGGGGAGCTGTTTTTT.

This clone was counted a single time. The V gene is TRBV29-1, the J gene TRBJ2-7; D may be TRBD1 (6 bases). From germline, CDR1 is SQVTM and CDR2 ANQGSEA. V was trimmed by 4 bases and J by 6 bases, leaving 13 bases between them. This CDR3 region has 12 residues. The CDR3 nucleotides read TGCAGCGTTGGGCAGGGGCGTCGCGAGCAGTACTTC. Its protein is CSVGQGRREQYF.

This chain uses TRBV5-8 with TRBJ2-4, with D possibly TRBD2 on 6 matching bases. Germline CDR1 is SGHTS and CDR2 is YDEGEE. V lost 4 bases and J 8 bases, leaving 13 bases between the germline ends. The CDR3 consists of 13 residues. This CDR3 reads CASSVGGGDIQYF. The CDR3 DNA reads TGTGCCAGCAGCGTGGGGGGAGGAGACATTCAGTACTTC. Based on the CDR3 plus reference TRBV5-8 and TRBJ2-4, the full variable domain is EAGVTQSPTHLIKTRGQQATLRCSPISGHTSVYWYQQALGLGLQFLLWYDEGEERNRGNFPPRFSGRQFPNYSSELNVNALELEDSALYLCASSVGGGDIQYFGAGTRLSVL.

The chain employs TRBV7-8 and TRBJ1-1, with a tentative D call TRBD1 (5 bases). There are 14 residues in the CDR3. CDR1 SGHVS and CDR2 FQNEAQ come from the germline V gene. The V end lost 6 bases, the J end lost 1 base, and 12 bases lay between the germline ends. CDR3 in amino acids: CASSSWGSNTEAFF. The CDR3 DNA is TGTGCCAGCAGTTCGTGGGGCTCGAACACTGAAGCTTTCTTT. Drawing the rest from reference TRBV7-8 and TRBJ1-1, the complete variable domain is GAGVSQSPRYKVAKRGQDVALRCDPISGHVSLFWYQQALGQGPEFLTYFQNEAQLDKSGLPSDRFFAERPEGSVSTLKIQRTQQEDSAVYLCASSSWGSNTEAFFGQGTRLTVV.

This clone was picked up one time. The J gene is TRBJ2-3, the V gene TRBV7-3; D unclear. V was clipped by 1 base and J by 6 bases, with 11 bases between them. The CDR3 totals 14 residues. The V gene's germline CDR1 is SGHTA and CDR2 FQGTGA. The CDR3 DNA is TGTGCCAGCAGCTTAAGCCCTATCTCCGATACGCAGTATTTT. Translated: CASSLSPISDTQYF.

This CDR3 reads CASSSLQGAPHGYTF. The CDR3 DNA is TGTGCCAGCAGTTCCCTACAGGGGGCCCCTCATGGCTACACCTTC. This chain joins TRBV27 and TRBJ1-2, with 9 nucleotides matching TRBD1. V lost 4 bases to trimming and J lost 6 bases; unmatched junction nucleotides: 9. The germline CDR1 and CDR2 sequences are MNHEY and SMNVEV (reference sequence). This CDR3 is built from 15 residues.

This clone was detected once. V gene TRBV11-3 combines with J gene TRBJ2-3, with 10 positions matching TRBD1. This CDR3 contains 17 residues. V gave up 5 bases and J gave up 4 bases; unmatched junction bases: 12. In germline, CDR1 is SGHNT, CDR2 YENEEA. In nucleotides, the CDR3 is TGTGCCAGCAGCGCCCACCTGACAGGGGGCGCGGCAGATACGCAGTATTTT. Its protein is CASSAHLTGGAADTQYF.

V usage is TRBV5-1 and J usage is TRBJ2-7, with TRBD1 identical over 7 bases. The CDR3 spans 15 residues. V lost 0 bases, J lost 0 bases, and 3 bases stayed unmatched. Germline loops: CDR1 SGHRS, CDR2 YFSETQ. As DNA, the CDR3 is TGCGCCAGCAGCTTGGTGTCAGGGGGCTCCTACGAGCAGTACTTC. Translated, it gives CASSLVSGGSYEQYF.

This clone came up once. J is TRBJ2-1 and V is TRBV7-9; no firm D call. Trimming removed 5 bases at V and 4 bases at J, with 15 bases between. The CDR3 is 15 residues long. Germline loops: CDR1 SEHNR, CDR2 FQNEAQ (reference sequence). This CDR3 is CASSPAGTEYNEQFF. The CDR3 DNA reads TGTGCCAGCAGCCCAGCAGGAACAGAATACAATGAGCAGTTCTTC.

The chain uses TRBV2 and TRBJ1-6, with D possibly being TRBD1 (5 bases). The germline gives CDR1 SNHLY, CDR2 FYNNEI. V lost 6 bases and J lost 8, with 11 bases in between. The length of the CDR3 is 13 residues. CDR3 DNA: TGTGCCAGCAGGGGGGGAAACGATTCACCCCTCCACTTT. As protein: CASRGGNDSPLHF.

The rearrangement uses TRBV29-1 and TRBJ1-1; 11 positions agree with TRBD1. The V gene end was trimmed by 6 bases and the J gene end by 7 bases; junction bases not matched to a gene: 13. CDR3 length equals 15 residues. Germline loops: CDR1 SQVTM, CDR2 ANQGSEA. The CDR3 protein is CSVAGGGQGAIEAFF. CDR3 bases: TGCAGCGTGGCGGGTGGCGGACAGGGGGCGATTGAAGCTTTCTTT.

The V and J genes are TRBV10-3 and TRBJ2-3, with TRBD2 matching over 9 bases. The CDR3 loop spans 15 amino acids. Trimming removed 7 bases from V and 3 bases from J; junction bases left unmatched: 8. The germline gives CDR1 ENHRY, CDR2 SYGVKD. CDR3 protein: CAIKHPGLATDTQYF. CDR3 coding DNA: TGTGCCATCAAACACCCGGGACTAGCTACAGATACGCAGTATTTT.

The genes are TRBV11-2 and TRBJ1-2, with 11 nucleotides matching TRBD1. With V trimmed by 4 bases and J by 4 bases, 11 bases remained unmatched. This CDR3 has 17 amino acids. Per the germline V gene, CDR1 is SGHAT and CDR2 is FQNNGV. The CDR3 DNA reads TGTGCCAGCAGCTCCTTAGGGACAGGGGGGGGAACCTATGGCTACACCTTC. It yields the protein CASSSLGTGGGTYGYTF.

This clone was observed once. The rearrangement joins TRBV19 to TRBJ2-3, with 9 bases that match TRBD2. Germline CDR1 and CDR2: LNHDA and SQIVND (reference sequence). This CDR3 has 11 amino acids. The ends lost 9 bases at V and 15 bases at J; junction bases unmatched: 10. The CDR3 loop is CASKEGGRAYF. CDR3 DNA sequence: TGTGCCAGCAAGGAGGGCGGGAGGGCCTATTTT.

The chain employs TRBV21-1 and TRBJ1-2; TRBD1 was called by the table and not checked on the DNA. TRBV21-1 is noted as a pseudogene. The CDR3 runs 16 residues. CDR3: CASSKDDSLANYGYTF. The CDR3 DNA reads as TGTGCCAGCAGCAAAGATGACAGCTTAGCTAACTATGGCTACACCTTC.

This clone was detected once. The CDR3 nucleotides read TGTGCCAGCAGCGCCCGGGATCCGGGAAGTGGCACTGAAGCTTTCTTT. It encodes CASSARDPGSGTEAFF. The chain employs TRBV7-3 and TRBJ1-1; D is unresolved. Germline loops: CDR1 SGHTA, CDR2 FQGTGA. Trimming took off 5 bases at V and 4 bases at J, with 20 bases between the two ends. This CDR3 has 16 residues. Full variable domain (remainder filled in from reference TRBV7-3 and TRBJ1-1): GAGVSQTPSNKVTEKGKYVELRCDPISGHTALYWYRQSLGQGPEFLIYFQGTGAADDSGLPNDRFFAVRPEGSVSTLKIQRTERGDSAVYLCASSARDPGSGTEAFFGQGTRLTVV.

J is TRBJ2-3 and V is TRBV5-6, with 9 positions matching TRBD1. The CDR3 is made up of 17 amino acids. Germline CDR1 and CDR2: SGHDT and YYEEEE. The V gene end was trimmed by 4 bases and the J gene end by 3 bases; junction bases not matched to a gene: 12. The CDR3 spells CASSKQGALPPTDTQYF. The CDR3 DNA sequence: TGTGCCAGCAGCAAACAGGGGGCACTGCCTCCTACAGATACGCAGTATTTT.

This sequence joins TRBV2 and TRBJ1-1; TRBD1 might be the D (5 bases). Germline V gene data show CDR1 as SNHLY and CDR2 as FYNNEI. Trimming left V 11 bases short and J 2 bases short, with 12 bases between. The CDR3 totals 12 residues. The CDR3 DNA sequence: TGTGCCGGCTCGGGACTTAACACTGAAGCTTTCTTT. It is translated as CAGSGLNTEAFF.

The V call is TRBV19, the J call TRBJ2-7; no reliable D call. The CDR3 contains 13 residues. The germline gives CDR1 LNHDA, CDR2 SQIVND (reference sequence). V was pared by 5 bases and J by 0 bases, with 8 bases between. The CDR3 protein is CASSSTSSYEQYF. In DNA, the CDR3 is TGTGCCAGTAGTTCCACGAGCTCCTACGAGCAGTACTTC.

CDR3 loop: CASTAAGRRDQPQHF. In DNA, the CDR3 is TGTGCCAGCACCGCCGCAGGGAGGCGCGATCAGCCCCAGCATTTT. The chain combines TRBV28 with TRBJ1-5; D might be TRBD1 (5 bases). From germline, CDR1 is MDHEN and CDR2 SYDVKM. The CDR3 has 15 amino acids. Trimming took off 7 bases at V and 5 bases at J, with 18 bases between the two ends. The variable domain in full, with the rest retrieved from reference TRBV28 and TRBJ1-5, is DVKVTQSSRYLVKRTGEKVFLECVQDMDHENMFWYRQDPGLGLRLIYFSYDVKMKEKGDIPEGYSVSREKKERFSLILESASTNQTSMYLCASTAAGRRDQPQHFGDGTRLSIL.

The rearrangement links TRBV6-5 to TRBJ1-5, with 9 bases that match TRBD1. This CDR3 is 15 amino acids long. In germline, CDR1 is MNHEY, CDR2 SVGAGI. Trimming removed 0 bases from V and 4 bases from J; junction bases left unmatched: 1. The CDR3 region has the DNA TGTGCCAGCAGTTACTCAGGGACAGGGAATCAGCCCCAGCATTTT. This translates into CASSYSGTGNQPQHF.

A single count supports this clone. For the CDR3, the DNA is TGTGCCTGGAGTCGCGGAAGCACAGATACGCAGTATTTT. This sequence encodes CAWSRGSTDTQYF. The chain has TRBV30 and TRBJ2-3; D ambiguous. The germline CDR1 and CDR2 sequences are GTSNPN and SVGIG (reference sequence). The CDR3 extends over 13 amino acids. The ends were cut back, 2 bases at V and 0 bases at J, with 6 bases in the middle.

V and J are TRBV4-1 and TRBJ1-4, with D unclear. Trimming took 2 bases from V and 8 from J, leaving 9 bases between them. The length of the CDR3 is 13 residues. Germline CDR1 and CDR2: MGHRA and YSYEKL. CDR3 bases: TGCGCCAGCAGCCAACTACTGACAGAAAAACTGTTTTTT. This translates into CASSQLLTEKLFF.